This T cell receptor (beta chain) was found in a study of blood T cell repertoires in COVID-19 (dated by TCRdb to 2019 to 2021). About the investigation overall: Collaborator samples came from the United States, Italy and Spain and covered acute and convalescent phases of COVID-19. The dataset comprised deeply sampled blood TCRbeta repertoires from subjects exposed to, actively infected with, or recovered from COVID-19. The sample metadata nearly always contained a de-identified subject ID, COVID-19 status, age in years and sex. The samples were drawn from two sources: the first 160 participants of the ongoing ImmuneRACE study, and 1,200 or so subjects contributed by 6 global collaborators. The repertoires were released in a freely available public database meant as a resource for research on the immune response to SARS-CoV-2. Where available, HLA class I and class II types were taken from metadata supplied by the sample provider and were not determined by assay-based typing. The material from the prospective study consisted of cDNA or gDNA derived from T cells, B-cell-depleted T cells, or PBMCs.

This clone was counted a single time. Its binding antigen is unknown. The input lacks base qualities; no much larger clone sits a single base away. V is trimmed back by 0 bases and J by 6 bases, and the junction contains 7 bases that no gene match accounts for. CDR1 ENHRY and CDR2 SYGVKD are derived from the germline V gene. The CDR3 goes from the cysteine to the phenylalanine over 17 residues. Of the read, only the CDR3 DNA is kept; its 51 bases are in frame from base 1. Participants in the prospective study were enrolled through a virtual design, were aged about 18 to 100 years, and lived in approximately 25 United States geographic areas. In the prospective study, participants were assigned to cohorts based on the clinical history participants reported in a screening survey and a study questionnaire. In the prospective study, mobile phlebotomists collected whole blood, serum and a nasopharyngeal or oropharyngeal swab from each participant. Over a roughly 2-month period, participants in the prospective study had the option of providing additional blood draws and questionnaires. Prospective study blood samples were shipped either frozen or at room temperature before DNA extraction.

The immunoSEQ Assay, a bias-controlled multiplex PCR, was used to amplify TCRbeta CDR3 regions from genomic DNA. The authors' pipeline ran thus. Nucleated cell counts per sample were estimated from amplification of reference gene primers within the assay. To quantify the absolute abundance of each unique TCRbeta CDR3 rearrangement, sequence reads were collapsed and filtered. For each sample, productive Simpson clonality was calculated as the square root of Simpson's diversity index across productive rearrangements. TCRdb re-hosts the immuneACCESS table, in-frame sequences only. Its copies lack some clones; in the studies checked, an unresolved V gene accounts for under half of them, and the cause for the rest is not known. V, J and clone size derive from that table, while D and trimming were established from the DNA sequence. Here the sample has about 200,000 clones; 82% occur a single time. The ten largest clones take up 4% to 6.5% of the sample.

The investigation overall reported the following: The quantity of clinical and demographic metadata differed by source and by participant and was supplied without curation.

Sequencing was performed on PBMCs or T cells enriched from blood (not recorded which). The rearrangement joined TRBV10-3 to TRBJ2-7, with 14 bases aligning to TRBD2. The clonotype was recovered from a woman aged 55-70 years with acute COVID-19. CDR3 sequence: CAISESEGLAGVGEQYF. Read as DNA, the sequence is TGTGCCATCAGTGAGTCGGAGGGACTAGCGGGAGTAGGCGAGCAGTACTTC.